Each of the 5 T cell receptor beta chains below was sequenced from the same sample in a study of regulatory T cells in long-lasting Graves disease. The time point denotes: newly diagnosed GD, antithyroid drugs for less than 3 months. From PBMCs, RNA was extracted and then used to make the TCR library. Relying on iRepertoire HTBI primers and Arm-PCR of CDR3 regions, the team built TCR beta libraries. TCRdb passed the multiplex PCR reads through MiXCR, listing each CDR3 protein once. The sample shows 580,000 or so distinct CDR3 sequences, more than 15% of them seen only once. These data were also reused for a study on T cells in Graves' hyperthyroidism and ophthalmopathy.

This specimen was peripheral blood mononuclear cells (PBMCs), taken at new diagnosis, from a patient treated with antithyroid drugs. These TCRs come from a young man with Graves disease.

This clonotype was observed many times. CDR3: CASSYVATNTGELFF. In DNA, the CDR3 is TGCGCCAGCAGCTACGTAGCAACGAACACCGGGGAGCTGTTTTTT. The rearrangement links TRBV5-1 to TRBJ2-2; D ambiguous. The length of the CDR3 is 15 residues. The V gene's germline CDR1 is SGHRS and CDR2 YFSETQ. Trimming left V 3 bases short and J 0 bases short, with 9 bases between.

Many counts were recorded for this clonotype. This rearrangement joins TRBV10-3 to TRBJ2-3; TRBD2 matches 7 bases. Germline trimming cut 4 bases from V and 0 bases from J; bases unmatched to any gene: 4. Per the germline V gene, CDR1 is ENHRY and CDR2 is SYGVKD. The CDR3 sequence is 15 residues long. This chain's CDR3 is CAISGEGRSTDTQYF. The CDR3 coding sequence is TGTGCCATCAGTGGGGAGGGCCGTAGCACAGATACGCAGTATTTT.

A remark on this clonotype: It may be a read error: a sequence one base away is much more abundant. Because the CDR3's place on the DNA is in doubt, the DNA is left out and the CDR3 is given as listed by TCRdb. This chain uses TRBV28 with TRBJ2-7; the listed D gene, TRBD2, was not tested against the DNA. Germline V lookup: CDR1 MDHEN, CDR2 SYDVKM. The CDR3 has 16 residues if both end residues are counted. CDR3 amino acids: CASSPTWASGNYERYF.

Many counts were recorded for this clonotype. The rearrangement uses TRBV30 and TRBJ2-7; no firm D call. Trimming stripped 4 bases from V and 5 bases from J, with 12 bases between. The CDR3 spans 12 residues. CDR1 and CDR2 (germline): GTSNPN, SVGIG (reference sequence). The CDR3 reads CAWTANSNEQYF. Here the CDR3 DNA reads TGTGCCTGGACGGCCAATTCTAACGAGCAGTACTTC.

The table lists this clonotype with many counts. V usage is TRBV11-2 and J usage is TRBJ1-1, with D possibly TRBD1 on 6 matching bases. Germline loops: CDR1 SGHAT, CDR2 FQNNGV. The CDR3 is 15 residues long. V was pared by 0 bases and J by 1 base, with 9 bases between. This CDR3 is CASSLEGGANTEAFF. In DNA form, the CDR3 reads TGTGCCAGCAGCTTAGAGGGGGGGGCGAACACTGAAGCTTTCTTT.